Below, one T cell receptor beta chain is given with its context. The data were produced by immunoSEQ multiplex PCR, yet TCRdb's version contains in-frame clones alone and is incomplete. The table has fewer than 200,000 clones, about 85% seen once; the top ten hold around 1.2%. The sample belongs to a study of blood T cell repertoires in COVID-19. This CDR3 is built from 16 residues. Looked up from germline, CDR1 is SEHNR and CDR2 is FQNEAQ (reference sequence). V shed 0 bases and J 6 bases; nucleotides not matched to a gene: 5. This receptor was taken from a man in his 60s who had recovered from COVID-19. The specimen sequenced was peripheral blood. The J gene is TRBJ1-6, the V gene TRBV7-9, with TRBD1 matching over 7 bases. The CDR3: CASSLALTGVNSPLHF. The CDR3 DNA reads as TGTGCCAGCAGCTTAGCGCTAACAGGGGTTAATTCACCCCTCCACTTT. The full variable domain, rest sourced from reference TRBV7-9 and TRBJ1-6, is DTGVSQNPRHKITKRGQNVTFRCDPISEHNRLYWYRQTLGQGPEFLTYFQNEAQLEKSRLLSDRFSAERPKGSFSTLEIQRTEQGDSAMYLCASSLALTGVNSPLHFGNGTRLTVT.